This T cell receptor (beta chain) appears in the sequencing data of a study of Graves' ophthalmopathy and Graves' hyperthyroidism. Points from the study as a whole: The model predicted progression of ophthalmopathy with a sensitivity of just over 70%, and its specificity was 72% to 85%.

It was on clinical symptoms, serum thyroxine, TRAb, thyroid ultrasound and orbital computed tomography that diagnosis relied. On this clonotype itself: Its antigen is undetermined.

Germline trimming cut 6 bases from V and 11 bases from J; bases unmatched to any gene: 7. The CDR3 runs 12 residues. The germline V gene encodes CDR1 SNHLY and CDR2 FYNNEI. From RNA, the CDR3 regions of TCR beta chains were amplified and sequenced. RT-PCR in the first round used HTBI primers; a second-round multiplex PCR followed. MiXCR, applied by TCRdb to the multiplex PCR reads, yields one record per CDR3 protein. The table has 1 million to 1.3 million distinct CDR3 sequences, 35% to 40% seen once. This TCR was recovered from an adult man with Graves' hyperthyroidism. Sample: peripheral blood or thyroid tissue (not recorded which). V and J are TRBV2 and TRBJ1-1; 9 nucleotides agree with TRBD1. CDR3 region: CASSRDRVSAFF. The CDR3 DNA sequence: TGTGCCAGCAGCCGGGACAGGGTTTCGGCTTTCTTT.